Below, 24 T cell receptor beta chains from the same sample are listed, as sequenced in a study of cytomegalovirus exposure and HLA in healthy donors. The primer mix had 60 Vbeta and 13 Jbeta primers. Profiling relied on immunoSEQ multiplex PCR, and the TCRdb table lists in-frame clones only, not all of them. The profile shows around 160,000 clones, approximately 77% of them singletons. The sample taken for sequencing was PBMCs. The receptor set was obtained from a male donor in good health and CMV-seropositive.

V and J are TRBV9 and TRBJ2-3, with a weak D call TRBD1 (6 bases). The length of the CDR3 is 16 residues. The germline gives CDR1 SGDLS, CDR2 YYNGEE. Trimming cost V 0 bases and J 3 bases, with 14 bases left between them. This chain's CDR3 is CASSVALQGFTDTQYF. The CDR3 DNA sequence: TGTGCCAGCAGCGTAGCCTTACAGGGATTTACAGATACGCAGTATTTT.

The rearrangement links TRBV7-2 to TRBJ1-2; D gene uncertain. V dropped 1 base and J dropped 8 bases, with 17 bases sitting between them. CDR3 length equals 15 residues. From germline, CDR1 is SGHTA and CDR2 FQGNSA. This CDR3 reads CASSLEQISLRGYTF. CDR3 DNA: TGTGCCAGCAGCTTAGAGCAAATATCCCTTCGGGGCTACACCTTC. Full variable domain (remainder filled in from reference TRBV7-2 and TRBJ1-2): GAGVSQSPSNKVTEKGKDVELRCDPISGHTALYWYRQSLGQGLEFLIYFQGNSAPDKSGLPSDRFSAERTGGSVSTLTIQRTQQEDSAVYLCASSLEQISLRGYTFGSGTRLTVV.

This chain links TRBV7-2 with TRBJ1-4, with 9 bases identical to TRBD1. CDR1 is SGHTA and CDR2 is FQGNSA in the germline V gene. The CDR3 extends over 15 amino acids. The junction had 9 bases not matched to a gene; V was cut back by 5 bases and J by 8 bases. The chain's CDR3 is CASSAQQGAREKLFF. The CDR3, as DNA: TGTGCCAGCAGCGCACAACAGGGGGCGCGGGAAAAACTGTTTTTT.

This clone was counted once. CDR3 in DNA: TGTGCCAGCAGGGCAGGGGGCAGGGCTACGCAGTATTTT. Protein sequence: CASRAGGRATQYF. This chain joins TRBV6-5 and TRBJ2-3, with 8 bases identical to TRBD1. Germline CDR1 and CDR2: MNHEY and SVGAGI. There are 13 residues in the CDR3. The junction had 7 bases not matched to a gene; V was cut back by 6 bases and J by 8 bases.

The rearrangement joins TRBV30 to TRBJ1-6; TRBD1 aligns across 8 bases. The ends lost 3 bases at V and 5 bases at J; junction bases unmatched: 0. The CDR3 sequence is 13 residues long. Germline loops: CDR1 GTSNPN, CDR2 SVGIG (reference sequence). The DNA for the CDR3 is TGTGCCTGGAGACAGGGGGATAATTCACCCCTCCACTTT. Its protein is CAWRQGDNSPLHF.

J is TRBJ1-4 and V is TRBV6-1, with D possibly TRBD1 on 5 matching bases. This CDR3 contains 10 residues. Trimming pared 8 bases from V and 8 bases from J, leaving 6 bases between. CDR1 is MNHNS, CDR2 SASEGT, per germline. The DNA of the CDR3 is TGTGCCAGCGGGGGGGAAAAACTGTTTTTT. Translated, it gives CASGGEKLFF.

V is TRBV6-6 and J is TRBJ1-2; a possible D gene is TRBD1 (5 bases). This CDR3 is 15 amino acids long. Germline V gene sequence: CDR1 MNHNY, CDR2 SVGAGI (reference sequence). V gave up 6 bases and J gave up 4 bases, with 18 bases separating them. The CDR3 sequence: CASRDKQRTLYGYTF. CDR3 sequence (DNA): TGTGCCAGCAGGGACAAACAGAGAACCCTCTATGGCTACACCTTC.

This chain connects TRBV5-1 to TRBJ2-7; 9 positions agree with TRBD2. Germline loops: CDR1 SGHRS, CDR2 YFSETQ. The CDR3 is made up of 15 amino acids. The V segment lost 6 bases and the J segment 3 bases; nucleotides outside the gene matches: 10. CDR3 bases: TGCGCCAGCAACCGTGACCTAGCGGGGAACTACGAGCAGTACTTC. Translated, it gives CASNRDLAGNYEQYF. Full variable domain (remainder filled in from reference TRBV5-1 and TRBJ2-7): KAGVTQTPRYLIKTRGQQVTLSCSPISGHRSVSWYQQTPGQGLQFLFEYFSETQRNKGNFPGRFSGRQFSNSRSEMNVSTLELGDSALYLCASNRDLAGNYEQYFGPGTRLTVT.

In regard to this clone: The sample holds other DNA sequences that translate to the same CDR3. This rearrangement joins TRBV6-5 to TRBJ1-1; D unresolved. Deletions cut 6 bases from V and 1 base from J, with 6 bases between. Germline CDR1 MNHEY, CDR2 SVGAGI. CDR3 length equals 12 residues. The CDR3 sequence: CASSTGNTEAFF. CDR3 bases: TGTGCCAGCAGCACCGGGAACACTGAAGCTTTCTTT.

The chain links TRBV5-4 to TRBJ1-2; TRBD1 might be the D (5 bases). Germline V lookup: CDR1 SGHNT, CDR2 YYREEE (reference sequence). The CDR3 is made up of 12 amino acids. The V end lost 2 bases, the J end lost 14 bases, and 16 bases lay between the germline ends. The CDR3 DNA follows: TGTGCCAGCAGCTTTTGGGGACGGGACTGGACCTTC. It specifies CASSFWGRDWTF.

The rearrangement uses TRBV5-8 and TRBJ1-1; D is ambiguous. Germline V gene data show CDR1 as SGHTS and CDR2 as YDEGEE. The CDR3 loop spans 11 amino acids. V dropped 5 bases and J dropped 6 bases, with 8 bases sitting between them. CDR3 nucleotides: TGTGCCAGCAGGAACTTACCTGAAGCTTTCTTT. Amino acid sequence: CASRNLPEAFF. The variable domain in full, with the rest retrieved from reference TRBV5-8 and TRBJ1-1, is EAGVTQSPTHLIKTRGQQATLRCSPISGHTSVYWYQQALGLGLQFLLWYDEGEERNRGNFPPRFSGRQFPNYSSELNVNALELEDSALYLCASRNLPEAFFGQGTRLTVV.

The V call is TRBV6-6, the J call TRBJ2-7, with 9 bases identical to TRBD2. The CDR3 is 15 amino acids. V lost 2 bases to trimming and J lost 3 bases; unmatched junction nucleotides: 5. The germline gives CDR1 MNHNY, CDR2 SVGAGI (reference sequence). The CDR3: CASSYETSGLYEQYF. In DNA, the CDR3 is TGTGCCAGCAGTTACGAGACTAGCGGCCTCTACGAGCAGTACTTC.

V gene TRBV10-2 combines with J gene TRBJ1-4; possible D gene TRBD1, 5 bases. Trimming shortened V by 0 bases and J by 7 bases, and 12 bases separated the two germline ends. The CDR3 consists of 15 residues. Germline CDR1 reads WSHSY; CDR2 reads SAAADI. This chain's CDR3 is CASSESGGEGEKLFF. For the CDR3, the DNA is TGCGCCAGCAGTGAGTCCGGGGGTGAGGGTGAAAAACTGTTTTTT.

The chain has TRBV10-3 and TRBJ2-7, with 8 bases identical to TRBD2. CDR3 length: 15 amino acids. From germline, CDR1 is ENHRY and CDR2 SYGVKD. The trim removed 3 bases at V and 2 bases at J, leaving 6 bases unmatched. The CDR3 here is CAISESGGPTYEQYF. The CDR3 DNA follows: TGTGCCATCAGTGAATCGGGAGGGCCGACCTACGAGCAGTACTTC.

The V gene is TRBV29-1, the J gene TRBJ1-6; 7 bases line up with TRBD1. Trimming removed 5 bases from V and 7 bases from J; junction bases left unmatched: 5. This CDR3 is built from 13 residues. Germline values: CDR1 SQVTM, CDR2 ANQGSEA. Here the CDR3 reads CSVSQGNNSPLHF. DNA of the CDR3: TGCAGCGTTTCACAGGGGAACAATTCACCCCTCCACTTT. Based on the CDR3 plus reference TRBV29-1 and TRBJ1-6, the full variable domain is SAVISQKPSRDICQRGTSLTIQCQVDSQVTMMFWYRQQPGQSLTLIATANQGSEATYESGFVIDKFPISRPNLTFSTLTVSNMSPEDSSIYLCSVSQGNNSPLHFGNGTRLTVT.

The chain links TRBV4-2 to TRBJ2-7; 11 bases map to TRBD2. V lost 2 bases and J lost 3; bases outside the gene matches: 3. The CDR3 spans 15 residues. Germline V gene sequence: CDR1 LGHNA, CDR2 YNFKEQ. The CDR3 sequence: CASSQPGTSGYEQYF. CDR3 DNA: TGTGCCAGCAGCCAACCCGGGACTAGCGGCTACGAGCAGTACTTC.

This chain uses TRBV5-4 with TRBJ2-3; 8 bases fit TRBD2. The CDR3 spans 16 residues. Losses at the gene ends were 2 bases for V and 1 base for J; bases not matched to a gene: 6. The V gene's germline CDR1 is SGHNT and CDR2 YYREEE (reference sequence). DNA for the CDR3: TGTGCCAGCAGCTTTACGCGGGGGGAAGGCACAGATACGCAGTATTTT. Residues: CASSFTRGEGTDTQYF.

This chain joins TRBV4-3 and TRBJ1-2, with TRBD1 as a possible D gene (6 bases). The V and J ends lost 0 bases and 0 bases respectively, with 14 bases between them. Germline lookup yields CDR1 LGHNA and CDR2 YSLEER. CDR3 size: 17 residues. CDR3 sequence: CASSQEGGRGTNYGYTF. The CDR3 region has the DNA TGCGCCAGCAGCCAAGAGGGGGGGAGGGGGACTAACTATGGCTACACCTTC.

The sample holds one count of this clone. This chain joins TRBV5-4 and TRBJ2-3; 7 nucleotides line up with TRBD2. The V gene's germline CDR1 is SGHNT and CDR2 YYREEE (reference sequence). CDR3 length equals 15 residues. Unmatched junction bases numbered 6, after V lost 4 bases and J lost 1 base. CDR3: CASSTDSGGTDTQYF. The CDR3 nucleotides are TGTGCCAGCAGCACCGACAGCGGGGGCACAGATACGCAGTATTTT.

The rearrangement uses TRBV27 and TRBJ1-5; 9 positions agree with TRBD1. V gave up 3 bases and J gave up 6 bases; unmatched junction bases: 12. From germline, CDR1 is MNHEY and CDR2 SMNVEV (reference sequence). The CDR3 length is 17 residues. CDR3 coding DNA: TGTGCCAGCAGTTTCACCGGGACAGGGAGGCTTGGTCAGCCCCAGCATTTT. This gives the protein CASSFTGTGRLGQPQHF.

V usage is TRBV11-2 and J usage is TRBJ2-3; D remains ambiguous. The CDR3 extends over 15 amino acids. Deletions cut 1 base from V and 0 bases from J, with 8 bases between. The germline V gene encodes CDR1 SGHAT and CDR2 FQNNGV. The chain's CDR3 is CASSLGLLSTDTQYF. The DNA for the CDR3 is TGTGCCAGCAGCTTAGGACTGTTGAGCACAGATACGCAGTATTTT.

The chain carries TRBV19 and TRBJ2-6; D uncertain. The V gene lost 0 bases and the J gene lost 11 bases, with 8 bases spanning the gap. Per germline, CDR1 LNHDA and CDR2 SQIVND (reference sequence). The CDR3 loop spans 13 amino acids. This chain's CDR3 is CASSIDRYHVLTF. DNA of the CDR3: TGTGCCAGTAGTATAGACAGGTATCACGTCCTGACTTTC.

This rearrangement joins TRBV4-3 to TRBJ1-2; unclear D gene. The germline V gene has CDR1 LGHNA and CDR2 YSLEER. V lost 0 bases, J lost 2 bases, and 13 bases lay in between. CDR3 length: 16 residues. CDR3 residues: CASSQDYLAGNYGYTF. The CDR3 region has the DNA TGCGCCAGCAGCCAAGATTACCTAGCGGGGAACTATGGCTACACCTTC.

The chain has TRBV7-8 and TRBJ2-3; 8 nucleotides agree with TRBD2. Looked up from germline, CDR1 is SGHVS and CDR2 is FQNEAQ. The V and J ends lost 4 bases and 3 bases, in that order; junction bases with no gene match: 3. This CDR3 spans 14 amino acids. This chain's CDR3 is CASSSGGATDTQYF. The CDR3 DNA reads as TGTGCCAGCAGCTCCGGGGGGGCTACAGATACGCAGTATTTT.